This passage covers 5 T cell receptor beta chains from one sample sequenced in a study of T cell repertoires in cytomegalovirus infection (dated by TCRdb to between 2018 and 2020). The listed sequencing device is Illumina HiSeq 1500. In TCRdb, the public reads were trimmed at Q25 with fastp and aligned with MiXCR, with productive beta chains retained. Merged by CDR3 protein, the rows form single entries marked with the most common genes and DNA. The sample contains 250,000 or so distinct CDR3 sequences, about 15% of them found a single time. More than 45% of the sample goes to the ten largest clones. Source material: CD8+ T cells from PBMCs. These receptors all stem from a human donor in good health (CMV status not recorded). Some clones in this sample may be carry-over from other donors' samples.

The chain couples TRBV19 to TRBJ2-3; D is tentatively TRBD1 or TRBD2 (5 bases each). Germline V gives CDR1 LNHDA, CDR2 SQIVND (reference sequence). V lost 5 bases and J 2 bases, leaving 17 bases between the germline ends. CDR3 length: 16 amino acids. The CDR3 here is CASSAGTDLFTDTQYF. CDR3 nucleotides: TGTGCCAGTAGTGCCGGGACGGACCTTTTCACAGATACGCAGTATTTT.

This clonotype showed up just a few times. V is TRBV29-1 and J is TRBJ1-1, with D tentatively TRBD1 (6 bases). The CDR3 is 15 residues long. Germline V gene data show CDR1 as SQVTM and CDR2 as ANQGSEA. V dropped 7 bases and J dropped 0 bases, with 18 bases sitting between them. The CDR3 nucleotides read TGCAGCGCCCTAGGGTGGGGGCAGGTGAACACTGAAGCTTTCTTT. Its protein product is CSALGWGQVNTEAFF.

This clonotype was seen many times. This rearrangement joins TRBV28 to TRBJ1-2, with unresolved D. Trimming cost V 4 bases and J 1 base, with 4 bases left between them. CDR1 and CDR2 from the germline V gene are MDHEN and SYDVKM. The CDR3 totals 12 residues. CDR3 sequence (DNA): TGTGCCAGCAGTTCAGATAACTATGGCTACACCTTC. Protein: CASSSDNYGYTF.

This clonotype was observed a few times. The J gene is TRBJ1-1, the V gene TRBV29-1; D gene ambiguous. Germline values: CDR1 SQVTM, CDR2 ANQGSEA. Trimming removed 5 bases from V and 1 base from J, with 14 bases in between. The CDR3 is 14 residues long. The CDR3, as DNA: TGCAGCGTTCGTCCGGGATTTTCGAACACTGAAGCTTTCTTT. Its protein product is CSVRPGFSNTEAFF.

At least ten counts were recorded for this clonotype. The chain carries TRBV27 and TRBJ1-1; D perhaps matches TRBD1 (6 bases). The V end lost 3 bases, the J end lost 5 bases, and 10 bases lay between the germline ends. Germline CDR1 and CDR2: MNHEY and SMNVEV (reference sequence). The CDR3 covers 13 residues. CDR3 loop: CASSFTGRTEAFF. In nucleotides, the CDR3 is TGTGCCAGCAGTTTCACAGGGAGGACTGAAGCTTTCTTT.